These 10 T cell receptor beta chains came from one sample sequenced in a study of monozygotic twins with inflammatory bowel disease. TCRdb re-called the 5' RACE reads and gives one entry per CDR3 protein, without DNA. The sample shows roughly 300,000 distinct CDR3 sequences, and approximately 5.4% sits with its ten largest clones. The sequencing input was blood. Source of these receptors: a human donor with ulcerative colitis or Crohn's disease, or a healthy co-twin of an affected twin (not recorded which).

This CDR3 reads CASNFPGQYYGYTF. The rearrangement joins TRBV19 to TRBJ1-2; TCRdb's D gene call, TRBD1, goes unchecked for lack of DNA. This CDR3 is built from 14 residues. Germline-derived CDR1 and CDR2 are LNHDA and SQIVND (reference sequence).

The chain has TRBV4-3 and TRBJ1-5; checking the TCRdb D call of TRBD1 is not possible without DNA. The length of the CDR3 is 17 residues. CDR1 and CDR2 (germline): LGHNA, YSLEER. CDR3 in amino acids: CASSQDRQGEGPQPQHF.

The chain combines TRBV6-1 with TRBJ2-1; checking the TCRdb D call of TRBD1 is not possible without DNA. Germline V gene lookup returns CDR1 MNHNS and CDR2 SASEGT. The CDR3 runs 15 residues. The CDR3 spells CASSKRQVLPNEQFF.

J is TRBJ2-1 and V is TRBV3-1. The CDR3 is 17 residues long. Per germline, CDR1 LGHDT and CDR2 YNNKEL (reference sequence). The CDR3 here is CASSQGLTDASYNEQFF.

V usage is TRBV28 and J usage is TRBJ2-4. The CDR3 extends over 15 amino acids. Germline values: CDR1 MDHEN, CDR2 SYDVKM. The CDR3 region is CASSFVLYGENIQYF. Filled out from reference TRBV28 and TRBJ2-4, the complete variable domain reads DVKVTQSSRYLVKRTGEKVFLECVQDMDHENMFWYRQDPGLGLRLIYFSYDVKMKEKGDIPEGYSVSREKKERFSLILESASTNQTSMYLCASSFVLYGENIQYFGAGTRLSVL.

The V and J genes are TRBV20-1 and TRBJ2-5; the TRBD1 assignment by TCRdb is unverifiable without DNA. The germline gives CDR1 DFQATT, CDR2 SNEGSKA (reference sequence). The CDR3 is 13 amino acids. CDR3 in amino acids: CSGEGGDRETQYF.

The chain uses TRBV5-4 and TRBJ1-1. Germline CDR1 is SGHNT and CDR2 is YYREEE (reference sequence). The CDR3 contains 14 residues. The CDR3 region is CASSAQQMNTEAFF.

The CDR3 is CASGGAGGFDEQFF. This chain connects TRBV5-6 to TRBJ2-1; the D call from TCRdb, TRBD1, cannot be confirmed without DNA. The CDR3 runs 14 residues. CDR1 is SGHDT and CDR2 is YYEEEE in the germline V gene.

The rearrangement links TRBV12-3 or TRBV12-4 to TRBJ1-5. The CDR3 loop spans 13 amino acids. CDR3 amino acids: CASTAAGNQPQHF.

CDR3 residues: CAYSDREWTEAFF. The chain combines TRBV30 with TRBJ1-1; TCRdb proposes TRBD1, but this gene call is untestable without DNA. Germline V gene lookup returns CDR1 GTSNPN and CDR2 SVGIG (reference sequence). CDR3 size: 13 residues.